Listed below are T cell receptor beta chains from one sample, sequenced in a study of tumor-infiltrating lymphocytes in oesophageal squamous cell carcinoma. TCRdb re-analysed the PCR reads in MiXCR, keeping a single row per CDR3 protein. The profile shows about 12,000 distinct CDR3 sequences, around 49% of them singletons. The sequencing sample was made of esophageal tumor tissue. The receptors stem from a female donor with esophageal squamous cell carcinoma. The CDR3 runs from the conserved cysteine through the conserved F or W. The D gene is left open where the match is weak. Where a row states a size, it is once, few, many or the class of an expanded clone; other rows omit it.

d_call	v_call	clone_size	j_call	cdr3_nt	cdr3_aa
TRBD1	TRBV3-1	.	TRBJ1-1	TGTGCCAGCAGCCTTCGACAGGGGGGAACTGAAGCTTTCTTT	CASSLRQGGTEAFF
TRBD2	TRBV18	.	TRBJ2-2	TGTGCCAGCTCACCACTCCCTAGCGGGAAGACGAACACCGGGGAGCTGTTTTTT	CASSPLPSGKTNTGELFF
.	TRBV11-2	many	TRBJ2-6	TGTGCCAGCAGCCAATATGGGACTTTC	CASSQYGTF
.	TRBV6-1	.	TRBJ2-5	TGTGCCAGCAGTAGTGAAGCTGGGGGGAGAGAGACCCAGTACTTC	CASSSEAGGRETQYF
TRBD2	TRBV4-3	.	TRBJ2-3	TGCGCCAGCAGCCAAGATCTTAGGACTAGCGGGAGTTTAAGCACAGATACGCAGTATTTT	CASSQDLRTSGSLSTDTQYF
.	TRBV7-6	medium-sized	TRBJ2-2	TGTGCCAGCAGCATTAGCGGAATCGGGGAGCTGTTTTTT	CASSISGIGELFF
TRBD2	TRBV5-6	.	TRBJ2-3	TGTGCCAGCAGCTTGGACAGATTAGGACTAGCGGGAGTAATAGATACGCAGTATTTT	CASSLDRLGLAGVIDTQYF
TRBD2	TRBV7-9	.	TRBJ2-7	TGTGCCAGCAGCTTAGCGGTATCTAGCGGGACCTACGAGCAGTACTTC	CASSLAVSSGTYEQYF
.	TRBV7-9	large	TRBJ2-1	TGTGCCAGCAGCTACAGGTACAATGAGCAGTTCTTC	CASSYRYNEQFF
TRBD2	TRBV6-1	.	TRBJ2-7	TGTGCCAGCAGTCCCCAGACTAGCGGGAGCTACGAGCAGTACTTC	CASSPQTSGSYEQYF
TRBD2	TRBV7-8	.	TRBJ2-7	TGTGCCAGCAGGGTAGCGGGAGTAGACGAGCAGTACTTC	CASRVAGVDEQYF
.	TRBV10-3	.	TRBJ1-5	TGTGCCATCAGTGAGGCCAGCAATCAGCCCCAGCATTTT	CAISEASNQPQHF
.	TRBV24-1	.	TRBJ2-1	TGTGCCACCAGTGATTTAGTCGGAGGGAGTACCAATGAGCAGTTCTTC	CATSDLVGGSTNEQFF
.	TRBV12-3/TRBV12-4	few	TRBJ2-1	TGTGCCAGCAGTACAGGGATCTACAATGAGCAGTTCTTC	CASSTGIYNEQFF
.	TRBV11-3	.	TRBJ2-1	TGTGCCAGCAGCCCGATGGGGCACCGTGGGGAGCAGTTCTTC	CASSPMGHRGEQFF
.	TRBV7-3	.	TRBJ2-7	TGTGCCAGCAGCTTAATGCCCGGGACACGCTACGAGCAGTACTTC	CASSLMPGTRYEQYF
.	TRBV14	.	TRBJ2-7	TGTGCCAGCAGCCAAGTGGGGGTCGAGCAGTACTTC	CASSQVGVEQYF
TRBD2	TRBV28	few	TRBJ2-1	TGTGCCAGCGTAGCGGGAGTGCTAACCTACAATGAGCAGTTCTTC	CASVAGVLTYNEQFF
TRBD2	TRBV7-2	few	TRBJ2-7	TGTGCCAGCAGCTTAGCCGCAGGTTGGGGACTAGGGTTCGAGCAGTACTTC	CASSLAAGWGLGFEQYF
.	TRBV10-3	.	TRBJ2-1	TGTGCCATCAGTGGGACGACGGATGATAAGCAGTTCTTC	CAISGTTDDKQFF
.	TRBV6-4	.	TRBJ2-2	TGTGCCAGCAGTGACTCGGCGGACACCGGGGAGCTGTTTTTT	CASSDSADTGELFF
.	TRBV7-2	.	TRBJ1-5	TGTGCCAGCAGCCTAAACCAGGCAGGGAACAATCAGCCCCAGCATTTT	CASSLNQAGNNQPQHF
TRBD1	TRBV9	many	TRBJ2-7	TGTGCCAGCGGGACAGATTACGAGCAGTACTTC	CASGTDYEQYF
.	TRBV27	.	TRBJ2-1	TGTGCCAGCAGTCTATACAATGAGCAGTTCTTC	CASSLYNEQFF
.	TRBV5-1	many	TRBJ2-2	TGCGCCAGCAGCTTGGGGAACACCGGGGAGCTGTTTTTT	CASSLGNTGELFF
.	TRBV7-2	many	TRBJ2-3	TGCGCCAGCAGCTTGGGCACAGATACGCAGTATTTT	CASSLGTDTQYF
TRBD2	TRBV7-3	.	TRBJ2-3	TGTGCCGGCAGCGTAACCGGGACTAGCGGATTATCCTACGAGCAGTATTTT	CAGSVTGTSGLSYEQYF
TRBD1	TRBV6-1	.	TRBJ2-1	TGTGCCAGCCCCGGGTGGGACAGGGGGGGCAATGAGCAGTTCTTC	CASPGWDRGGNEQFF